These 26 T cell receptor beta chains were all obtained from the same sample, sequenced in a study of blood T cell repertoires in COVID-19. Sequenced by immunoSEQ multiplex PCR; TCRdb stores in-frame clones only, minus some. The data contain 110,000 to 150,000 clones, roughly 77% of them singletons. Sequencing used peripheral blood. The receptors here all came from a woman in her 70s with COVID-19, enrolled during active disease.

The chain is built from TRBV30 and TRBJ1-2, with D maybe TRBD1 (5 bases). Germline V gene lookup returns CDR1 GTSNPN and CDR2 SVGIG (reference sequence). The germline V and J ends were trimmed by 3 bases and 6 bases, with 17 bases remaining between them. This CDR3 has 14 amino acids. CDR3 nucleotide sequence: TGTGCCTGGAGATCCGAGGACAAAGGAGATGGCTACACCTTC. It encodes CAWRSEDKGDGYTF.

This chain joins TRBV27 and TRBJ1-5, with D hard to call. V was shortened by 3 bases and J by 5 bases, with 8 bases between the two germline ends. Germline V lookup: CDR1 MNHEY, CDR2 SMNVEV (reference sequence). CDR3 size: 13 residues. The CDR3 reads CASSLNSYQPQHF. CDR3 nucleotides: TGTGCCAGCAGTTTGAACAGTTATCAGCCCCAGCATTTT.

The chain links TRBV4-1 to TRBJ1-4; D is undetermined. The CDR3 runs to 16 residues. The ends were cut back, 0 bases at V and 8 bases at J, with 16 bases in the middle. CDR1 is MGHRA, CDR2 YSYEKL, per germline. The CDR3 reads CASSQDKWAIREKLFF. DNA of the CDR3: TGCGCCAGCAGCCAAGATAAATGGGCTATCAGGGAAAAACTGTTTTTT.

The CDR3 spells CAIQPSLTSPKNIQYF. The CDR3 region has the DNA TGTGCCATACAACCCTCCCTAACTAGTCCCAAAAACATTCAGTACTTC. The rearrangement uses TRBV10-3 and TRBJ2-4; tentative D call: TRBD2 (5 bases). The V end was cut by 9 bases, the J end by 2 bases, with 20 bases between. This CDR3 is 16 amino acids long. The germline V gene encodes CDR1 ENHRY and CDR2 SYGVKD.

This clone was observed once. The chain couples TRBV2 to TRBJ2-3; D is possibly TRBD1 (7 bases). Trimming removed 11 bases from V and 2 bases from J, with 20 bases in between. Germline V CDR1 and CDR2: SNHLY, FYNNEI. The CDR3 spans 15 residues. The CDR3 region is CAARQGLTNTDTQYF. The CDR3 nucleotides read TGTGCCGCTAGACAGGGACTCACAAACACAGATACGCAGTATTTT.

The CDR3 region is CASSHSLQGSPEAFF. DNA for the CDR3: TGTGCCAGCAGCCACAGTCTACAGGGGAGCCCTGAAGCTTTCTTT. The V call is TRBV7-9, the J call TRBJ1-1; 7 nucleotides agree with TRBD1. The CDR3 spans 15 residues. Germline CDR1 SEHNR, CDR2 FQNEAQ (reference sequence). With V trimmed by 5 bases and J by 6 bases, 12 bases remained unmatched. Drawing the rest from reference TRBV7-9 and TRBJ1-1, the complete variable domain is DTGVSQNPRHKITKRGQNVTFRCDPISEHNRLYWYRQTLGQGPEFLTYFQNEAQLEKSRLLSDRFSAERPKGSFSTLEIQRTEQGDSAMYLCASSHSLQGSPEAFFGQGTRLTVV.

The chain couples TRBV4-3 to TRBJ2-1; D is possibly TRBD2 (5 bases). Germline V gene data show CDR1 as LGHNA and CDR2 as YSLEER. V was clipped by 0 bases and J by 9 bases, with 18 bases between them. The CDR3 has 16 amino acids. The CDR3 protein is CASSQETLTSVGEQFF. For the CDR3, the DNA is TGCGCCAGCAGCCAAGAAACCCTCACTAGTGTCGGTGAGCAGTTCTTC.

V and J are TRBV19 and TRBJ1-4; D might be TRBD1 (5 bases). Germline-derived CDR1 and CDR2 are LNHDA and SQIVND (reference sequence). V lost 6 bases to trimming and J lost 2 bases, with 16 bases between them. This CDR3 is built from 16 residues. The CDR3: CASRGLARATNEKLFF. CDR3 sequence (DNA): TGTGCCAGTAGGGGACTCGCCCGAGCCACTAATGAAAAACTGTTTTTT.

This clone was recorded a few times. The rearrangement uses TRBV7-9 and TRBJ1-1, with TRBD1 matching over 8 bases. In germline, CDR1 is SEHNR, CDR2 FQNEAQ (reference sequence). This CDR3 is 13 amino acids long. Trimming cost V 5 bases and J 8 bases; bases outside gene matches: 7. CDR3: CASSPQGAGEAFF. In DNA form, the CDR3 reads TGTGCCAGCAGCCCCCAGGGGGCAGGAGAAGCTTTCTTT.

This sequence joins TRBV10-3 and TRBJ2-2; 7 bases are shared with TRBD1. The germline V gene encodes CDR1 ENHRY and CDR2 SYGVKD. This CDR3 has 15 residues. The ends lost 5 bases at V and 7 bases at J; junction bases unmatched: 10. The CDR3 nucleotides are TGTGCCATCAGTCACCGGGACAGTAAGATCGGGGAGCTGTTTTTT. Translation: CAISHRDSKIGELFF.

The chain carries TRBV6-4 and TRBJ2-2; 11 positions agree with TRBD2. Trimming removed 5 bases from V and 5 bases from J; junction bases left unmatched: 4. The germline gives CDR1 MRHNA, CDR2 SNTAGT. This CDR3 has 15 amino acids. CDR3 bases: TGTGCCAGCAGTAAACTAGCGGGGGATACCGGGGAGCTGTTTTTT. Amino acid sequence: CASSKLAGDTGELFF.

The J gene is TRBJ2-1, the V gene TRBV19, with D possibly being TRBD2 (6 bases). The V gene lost 0 bases and the J gene lost 4 bases, with 13 bases spanning the gap. CDR1 and CDR2 from the germline V gene are LNHDA and SQIVND (reference sequence). CDR3 length equals 16 residues. CDR3 DNA: TGTGCCAGTAGTATAGAGTCCACTAGCACTTACAATGAGCAGTTCTTC. It yields the protein CASSIESTSTYNEQFF.

The chain carries TRBV5-1 and TRBJ2-3; 8 bases map to TRBD1. The germline gives CDR1 SGHRS, CDR2 YFSETQ. Losses at the gene ends were 3 bases for V and 4 bases for J; bases not matched to a gene: 10. The CDR3 runs to 16 residues. The CDR3 sequence: CASSSTGGMSADTQYF. CDR3 sequence (DNA): TGCGCCAGCAGCTCCACAGGGGGAATGTCAGCAGATACGCAGTATTTT.

A few counts support this clone. The rearrangement links TRBV6-4 to TRBJ2-3; 7 bases line up with TRBD1. The CDR3 loop spans 14 amino acids. Germline CDR1 reads MRHNA; CDR2 reads SNTAGT. Germline trimming cut 5 bases from V and 5 bases from J; bases unmatched to any gene: 7. The CDR3 is CASSPQQGVDTQYF. The CDR3 region has the DNA TGTGCCAGCAGTCCCCAGCAGGGGGTAGATACGCAGTATTTT.

The chain employs TRBV18 and TRBJ1-2; a possible D gene is TRBD1 (5 bases). V was shortened by 3 bases and J by 8 bases, with 13 bases between the two germline ends. The CDR3 has 13 residues. Per germline, CDR1 KGHSH and CDR2 LQKENI. The CDR3 loop is CASSPDTPRGYTF. Written as DNA, the CDR3 is TGTGCCAGCTCACCGGACACCCCTAGAGGCTACACCTTC.

This chain connects TRBV5-1 to TRBJ1-1; D might be TRBD1 (6 bases). The CDR3 consists of 15 residues. The ends were cut back, 4 bases at V and 0 bases at J, with 13 bases in the middle. CDR1 is SGHRS and CDR2 is YFSETQ in the germline V gene. DNA for the CDR3: TGCGCCAGCAGCATGCGACAGGAGATGAACACTGAAGCTTTCTTT. Translated: CASSMRQEMNTEAFF.

The chain has TRBV11-2 and TRBJ2-2; the match to TRBD2 covers 8 bases. Germline V lookup: CDR1 SGHAT, CDR2 FQNNGV. The length of the CDR3 is 14 residues. The V segment lost 3 bases and the J segment 6 bases; nucleotides outside the gene matches: 3. The CDR3 sequence: CASSFGLAAGELFF. CDR3 nucleotides: TGTGCCAGCAGCTTCGGACTAGCCGCCGGGGAGCTGTTTTTT.

The chain joins TRBV6-6 to TRBJ1-1; no clear D. V was cut by 7 bases and J by 4 bases, with 10 bases left in between. This CDR3 has 12 amino acids. Germline CDR1 MNHNY, CDR2 SVGAGI (reference sequence). CDR3 nucleotides: TGTGCCAGCAAGGCCCGCGGCACTGAAGCTTTCTTT. Amino acids: CASKARGTEAFF.

The rearrangement uses TRBV19 and TRBJ1-2; a weak D match, TRBD1 (6 bases). Germline CDR1 reads LNHDA; CDR2 reads SQIVND (reference sequence). The length of the CDR3 is 13 residues. The germline V and J ends were trimmed by 6 bases and 3 bases, with 11 bases remaining between them. The CDR3 protein is CASRRRTDYGYTF. The CDR3 DNA follows: TGTGCCAGTAGGCGGCGGACAGACTATGGCTACACCTTC. The variable domain in full, with the rest retrieved from reference TRBV19 and TRBJ1-2, is DGGITQSPKYLFRKEGQNVTLSCEQNLNHDAMYWYRQDPGQGLRLIYYSQIVNDFQKGDIAEGYSVSREKKESFPLTVTSAQKNPTAFYLCASRRRTDYGYTFGSGTRLTVV.

The CDR3 sequence: CASSQESGGRGALSPYEQYF. CDR3 bases: TGTGCCAGCAGCCAAGAGTCGGGAGGGCGGGGGGCCTTGTCCCCCTACGAGCAGTACTTC. This chain links TRBV3-1 (or the pseudogene TRBV3-2) with TRBJ2-7, with 8 bases identical to TRBD2. There are 20 residues in the CDR3. V lost 0 bases and J lost 2; bases outside the gene matches: 18. The germline CDR1 and CDR2 sequences are LGHDT and YNNKEL (reference sequence).

The gene calls are TRBV30 and TRBJ2-7; D is ambiguous. V dropped 0 bases and J dropped 2 bases, with 5 bases sitting between them. The CDR3 runs 12 residues. In germline, CDR1 is GTSNPN, CDR2 SVGIG (reference sequence). This CDR3 reads CAWSVGAYEQYF. In DNA form, the CDR3 reads TGTGCCTGGAGTGTGGGCGCCTACGAGCAGTACTTC.

The CDR3 region has the DNA TGTGCCAGCAGTGGACAGGGAGTCGGGGAGCTGTTTTTT. Encoded protein: CASSGQGVGELFF. V and J are TRBV25-1 and TRBJ2-2; 7 positions agree with TRBD1. The CDR3 extends over 13 amino acids. Germline V CDR1 and CDR2: MGHDK, SYGVNS. The J segment lost 7 bases and the V segment lost 4 bases, leaving 3 bases of the junction unmatched.

The chain joins TRBV5-6 to TRBJ2-7, with D possibly matching TRBD2 (7 bases). Germline CDR1 is SGHDT and CDR2 is YYEEEE. The CDR3 has 15 amino acids. Trimming removed 0 bases at V and 7 bases at J, with 17 bases between. DNA for the CDR3: TGTGCCAGCAGCTTGGCCTTGGGGGGGCCTCGGGAGCAGTACTTC. It specifies CASSLALGGPREQYF.

The J gene is TRBJ2-7, the V gene TRBV6-5; tentative D call: TRBD2 (6 bases). CDR3 length: 14 residues. Germline CDR1 reads MNHEY; CDR2 reads SVGAGI. Trimming removed 6 bases at V and 0 bases at J, with 12 bases between. The CDR3 nucleotides read TGTGCCAGCAGACCCGGGGGATCCTCCTACGAGCAGTACTTC. Its translation: CASRPGGSSYEQYF.

The V call is TRBV16, the J call TRBJ2-5; D may be TRBD1 (7 bases). V was trimmed by 0 bases and J by 4 bases, leaving 12 bases between them. This CDR3 region has 15 residues. Germline-derived CDR1 and CDR2 are KGHSY and FQNENV. This chain's CDR3 is CASSQSRRGAETQYF. In nucleotides, the CDR3 is TGTGCCAGCAGCCAATCCCGCAGGGGGGCAGAGACCCAGTACTTC.

This clone turned up a few times. The chain uses TRBV18 and TRBJ2-2, with D perhaps TRBD1 (6 bases). Trimming shortened V by 10 bases and J by 5 bases, and 17 bases separated the two germline ends. This CDR3 has 14 residues. CDR1 is KGHSH and CDR2 is LQKENI in the germline V gene. CDR3 bases: TGTGCCACCCCCGAAAGGGGGTTGACCGGGGAGCTGTTTTTT. Translated, it gives CATPERGLTGELFF.